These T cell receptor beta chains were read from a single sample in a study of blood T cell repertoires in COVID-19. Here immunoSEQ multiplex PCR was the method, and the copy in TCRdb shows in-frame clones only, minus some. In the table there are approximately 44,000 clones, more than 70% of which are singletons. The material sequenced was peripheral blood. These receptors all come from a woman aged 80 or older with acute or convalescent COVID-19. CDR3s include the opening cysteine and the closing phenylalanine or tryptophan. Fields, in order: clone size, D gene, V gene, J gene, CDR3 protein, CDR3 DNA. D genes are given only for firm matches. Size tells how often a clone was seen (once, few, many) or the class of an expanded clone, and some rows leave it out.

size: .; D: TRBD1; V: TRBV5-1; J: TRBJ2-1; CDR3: CASSLEGTGFEDEQFF; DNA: TGCGCCAGCAGCTTGGAGGGGACAGGGTTCGAGGATGAGCAGTTCTTC
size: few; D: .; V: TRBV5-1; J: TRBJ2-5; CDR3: CASSLEYQETQYF; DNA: TGCGCCAGCAGCCTAGAGTACCAAGAGACCCAGTACTTC
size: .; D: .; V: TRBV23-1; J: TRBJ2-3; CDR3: CASSPQGQVLISTDTQYF; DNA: TGCGCCAGCAGTCCCCAGGGGCAGGTCCTCATCAGCACAGATACGCAGTATTTT
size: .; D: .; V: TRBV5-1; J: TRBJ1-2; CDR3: CASSSGENYGYTF; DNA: TGCGCCAGCAGCTCAGGGGAGAACTATGGCTACACCTTC
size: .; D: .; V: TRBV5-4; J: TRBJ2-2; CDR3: CASSPFSGWTGELFF; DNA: TGTGCCAGCAGCCCATTTAGCGGTTGGACCGGGGAGCTGTTTTTT
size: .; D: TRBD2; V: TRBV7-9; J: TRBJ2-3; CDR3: CASSLVGRRGKEDTQYF; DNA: TGTGCCAGCAGCTTAGTGGGAAGGCGGGGGAAGGAAGATACGCAGTATTTT
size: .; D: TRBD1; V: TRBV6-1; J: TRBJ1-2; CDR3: CASSEEDRAYYGYTF; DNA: TGTGCCAGCAGTGAAGAGGACAGGGCGTACTATGGCTACACCTTC
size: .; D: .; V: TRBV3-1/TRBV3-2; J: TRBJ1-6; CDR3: CASSQGTYNSPLHF; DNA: TGTGCCAGCAGCCAGGGGACATATAATTCACCCCTCCACTTT
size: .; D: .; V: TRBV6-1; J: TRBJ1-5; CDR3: CASSENRGARQPQHF; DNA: TGTGCCAGCAGTGAAAACCGGGGGGCCCGTCAGCCCCAGCATTTT
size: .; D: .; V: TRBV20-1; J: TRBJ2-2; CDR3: CSVRTAGELFF; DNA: TGCAGTGTCAGGACAGCCGGGGAGCTGTTTTTT
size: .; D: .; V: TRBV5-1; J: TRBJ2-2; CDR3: CASSLEAGFGGELFF; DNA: TGCGCCAGCAGCTTGGAGGCGGGGTTCGGCGGGGAGCTGTTTTTT
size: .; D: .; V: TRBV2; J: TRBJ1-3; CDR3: CASKLGSGNTIYF; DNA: TGTGCCAGCAAGTTGGGCTCGGGAAACACCATATATTTT
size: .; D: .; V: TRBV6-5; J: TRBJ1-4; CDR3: CASRGGPYNEKLFF; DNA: TGTGCCAGCAGGGGAGGCCCATACAATGAAAAACTGTTTTTT
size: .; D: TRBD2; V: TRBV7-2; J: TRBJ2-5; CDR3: CASSLAGTSGPQETQYF; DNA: TGTGCCAGCAGCTTAGCCGGGACTAGCGGGCCTCAAGAGACCCAGTACTTC
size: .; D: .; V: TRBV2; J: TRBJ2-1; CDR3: CASSTPRDTSSYNEQFF; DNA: TGTGCCAGCAGTACCCCCAGGGACACGAGCTCCTACAATGAGCAGTTCTTC
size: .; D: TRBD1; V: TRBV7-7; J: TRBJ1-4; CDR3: CASSLRGPGDGKLFF; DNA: TGTGCCAGCAGCTTAAGGGGGCCAGGGGATGGAAAACTGTTTTTT